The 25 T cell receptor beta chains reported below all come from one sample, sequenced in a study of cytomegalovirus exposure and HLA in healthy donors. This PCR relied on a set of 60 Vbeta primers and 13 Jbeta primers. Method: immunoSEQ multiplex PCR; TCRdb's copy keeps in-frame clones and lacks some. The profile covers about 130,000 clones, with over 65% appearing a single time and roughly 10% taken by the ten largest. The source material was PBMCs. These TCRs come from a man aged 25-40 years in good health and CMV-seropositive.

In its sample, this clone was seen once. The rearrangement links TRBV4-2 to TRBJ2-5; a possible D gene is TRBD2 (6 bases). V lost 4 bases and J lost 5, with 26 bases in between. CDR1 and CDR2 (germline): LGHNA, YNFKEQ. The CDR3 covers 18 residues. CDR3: CASSPLGDGGFPVETQYF. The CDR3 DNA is TGTGCCAGCAGCCCGCTAGGGGATGGGGGGTTTCCAGTGGAGACCCAGTACTTC.

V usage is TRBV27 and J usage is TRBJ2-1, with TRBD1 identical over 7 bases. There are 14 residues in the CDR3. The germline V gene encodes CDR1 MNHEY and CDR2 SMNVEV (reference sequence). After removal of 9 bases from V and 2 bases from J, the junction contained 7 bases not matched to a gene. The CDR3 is CASPQGRTYNEQFF. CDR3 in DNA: TGTGCCAGTCCACAGGGGAGAACCTACAATGAGCAGTTCTTC.

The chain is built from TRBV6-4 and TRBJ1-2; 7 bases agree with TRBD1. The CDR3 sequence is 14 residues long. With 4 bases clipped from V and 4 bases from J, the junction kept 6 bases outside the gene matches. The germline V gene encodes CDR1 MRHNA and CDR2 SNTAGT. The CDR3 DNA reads TGTGCCAGCAGTGCCAACCCAGGGGGCTATGGCTACACCTTC. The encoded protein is CASSANPGGYGYTF.

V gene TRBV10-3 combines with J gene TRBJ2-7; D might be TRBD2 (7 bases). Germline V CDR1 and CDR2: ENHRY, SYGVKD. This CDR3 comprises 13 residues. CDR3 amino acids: CVTQGTTSYEQYF. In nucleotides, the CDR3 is TGTGTGACTCAGGGGACTACTTCCTACGAGCAGTACTTC.

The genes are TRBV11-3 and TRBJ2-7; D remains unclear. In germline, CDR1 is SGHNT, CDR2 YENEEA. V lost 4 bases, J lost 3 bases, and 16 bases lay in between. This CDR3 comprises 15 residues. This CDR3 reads CASSSNAEAHYEQYF. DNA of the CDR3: TGTGCCAGCAGCTCCAACGCGGAAGCCCACTACGAGCAGTACTTC.

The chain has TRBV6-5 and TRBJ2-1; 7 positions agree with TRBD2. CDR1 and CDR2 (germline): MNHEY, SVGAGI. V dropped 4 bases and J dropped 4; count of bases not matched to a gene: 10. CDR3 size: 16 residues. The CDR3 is CASSLTSSGMYNEQFF. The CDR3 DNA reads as TGTGCCAGCAGTTTGACTAGCAGCGGTATGTACAATGAGCAGTTCTTC.

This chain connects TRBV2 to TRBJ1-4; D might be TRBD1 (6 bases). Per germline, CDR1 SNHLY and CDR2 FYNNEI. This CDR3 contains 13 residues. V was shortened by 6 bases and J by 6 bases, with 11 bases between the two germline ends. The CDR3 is CASSGGLYEKLFF. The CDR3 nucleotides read TGTGCCAGCAGCGGGGGGCTGTATGAAAAACTGTTTTTT. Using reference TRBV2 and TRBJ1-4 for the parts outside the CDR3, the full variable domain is EPEVTQTPSHQVTQMGQEVILRCVPISNHLYFYWYRQILGQKVEFLVSFYNNEISEKSEIFDDQFSVERPDGSNFTLKIRSTKLEDSAMYFCASSGGLYEKLFFGSGTQLSVL.

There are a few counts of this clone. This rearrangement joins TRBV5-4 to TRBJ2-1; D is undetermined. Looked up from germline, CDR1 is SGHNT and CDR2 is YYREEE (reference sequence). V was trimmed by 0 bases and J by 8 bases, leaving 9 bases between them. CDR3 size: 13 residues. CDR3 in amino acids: CASSLASSHEQFF. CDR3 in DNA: TGTGCCAGCAGCTTGGCTAGTTCCCATGAGCAGTTCTTC.

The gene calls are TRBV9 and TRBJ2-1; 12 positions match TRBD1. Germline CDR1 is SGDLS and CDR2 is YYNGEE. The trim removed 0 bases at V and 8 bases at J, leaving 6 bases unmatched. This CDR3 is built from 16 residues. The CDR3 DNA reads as TGTGCCAGCAGCGTAGAGCCCGGGACAGGGGGCGATGAGCAGTTCTTC. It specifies CASSVEPGTGGDEQFF.

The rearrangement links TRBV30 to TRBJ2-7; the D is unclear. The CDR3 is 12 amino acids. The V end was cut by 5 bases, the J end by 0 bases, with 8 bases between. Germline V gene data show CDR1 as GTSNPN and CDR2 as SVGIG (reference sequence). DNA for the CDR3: TGTGCCTGGTCGGAGTCCTCCTACGAGCAGTACTTC. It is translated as CAWSESSYEQYF.

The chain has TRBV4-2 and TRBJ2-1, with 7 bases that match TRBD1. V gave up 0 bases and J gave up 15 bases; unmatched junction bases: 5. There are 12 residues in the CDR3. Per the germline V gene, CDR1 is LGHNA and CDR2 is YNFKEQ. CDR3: CASSQDRTGRFF. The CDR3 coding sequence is TGTGCCAGCAGCCAAGATAGGACAGGTCGGTTCTTC.

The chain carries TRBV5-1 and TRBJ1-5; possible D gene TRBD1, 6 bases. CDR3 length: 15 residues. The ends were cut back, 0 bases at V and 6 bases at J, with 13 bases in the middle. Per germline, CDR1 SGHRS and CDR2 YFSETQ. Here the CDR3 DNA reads TGCGCCAGCAGCTTGGCAGGGGAGGGAATTCAGCCCCAGCATTTT. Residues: CASSLAGEGIQPQHF.

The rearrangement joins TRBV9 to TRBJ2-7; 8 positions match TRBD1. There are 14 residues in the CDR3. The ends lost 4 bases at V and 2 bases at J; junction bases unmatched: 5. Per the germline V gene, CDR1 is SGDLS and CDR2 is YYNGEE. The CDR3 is CASSKRTGTYEQYF. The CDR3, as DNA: TGTGCCAGCAGCAAAAGGACAGGGACCTACGAGCAGTACTTC.

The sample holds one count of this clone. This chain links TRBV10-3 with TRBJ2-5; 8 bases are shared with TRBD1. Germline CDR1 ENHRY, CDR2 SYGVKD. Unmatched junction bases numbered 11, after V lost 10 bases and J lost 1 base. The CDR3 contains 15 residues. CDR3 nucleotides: TGTGCCACCCTGTTTGGGGACAGGAGCCAAGAGACCCAGTACTTC. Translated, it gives CATLFGDRSQETQYF.

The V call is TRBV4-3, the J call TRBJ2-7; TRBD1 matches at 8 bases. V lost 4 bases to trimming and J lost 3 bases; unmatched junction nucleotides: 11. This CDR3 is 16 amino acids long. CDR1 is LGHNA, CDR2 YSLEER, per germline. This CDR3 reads CASSRLPGQEIYEQYF. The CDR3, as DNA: TGCGCCAGCAGCCGCTTACCGGGACAGGAAATCTACGAGCAGTACTTC.

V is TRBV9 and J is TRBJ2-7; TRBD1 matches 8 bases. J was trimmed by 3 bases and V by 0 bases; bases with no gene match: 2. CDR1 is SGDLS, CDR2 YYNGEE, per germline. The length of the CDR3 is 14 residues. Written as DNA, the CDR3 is TGTGCCAGCAGCGTAGGGACAGGGAACTACGAGCAGTACTTC. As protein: CASSVGTGNYEQYF.

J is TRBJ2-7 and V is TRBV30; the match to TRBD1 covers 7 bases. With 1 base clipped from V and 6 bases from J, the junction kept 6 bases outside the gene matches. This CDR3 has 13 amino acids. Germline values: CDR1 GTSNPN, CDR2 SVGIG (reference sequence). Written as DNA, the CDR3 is TGTGCCTGGAGTGCTGGAAGGACAGGCGAGCAGTACTTC. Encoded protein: CAWSAGRTGEQYF.

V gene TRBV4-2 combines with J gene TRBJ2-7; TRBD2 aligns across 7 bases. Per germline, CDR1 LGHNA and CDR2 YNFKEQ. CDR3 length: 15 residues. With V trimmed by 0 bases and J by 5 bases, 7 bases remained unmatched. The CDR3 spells CASSQEPAGIHEQYF. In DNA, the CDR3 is TGTGCCAGCAGCCAAGAGCCAGCGGGAATCCACGAGCAGTACTTC.

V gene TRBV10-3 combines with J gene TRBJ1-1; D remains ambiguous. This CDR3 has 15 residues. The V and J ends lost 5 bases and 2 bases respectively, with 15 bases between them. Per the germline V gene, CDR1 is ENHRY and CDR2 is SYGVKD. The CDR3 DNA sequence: TGTGCCATCAGTCTCTCTCCCGGGATAAACACTGAAGCTTTCTTT. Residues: CAISLSPGINTEAFF.

The CDR3 sequence: CASSRGERTEAFF. In DNA, the CDR3 is TGTGCCAGCAGCCGGGGGGAAAGGACTGAAGCTTTCTTT. The chain combines TRBV11-3 with TRBJ1-1; possibly TRBD1 for D (5 bases). V lost 5 bases to trimming and J lost 5 bases, with 12 bases between them. The CDR3 contains 13 residues. Germline V lookup: CDR1 SGHNT, CDR2 YENEEA.

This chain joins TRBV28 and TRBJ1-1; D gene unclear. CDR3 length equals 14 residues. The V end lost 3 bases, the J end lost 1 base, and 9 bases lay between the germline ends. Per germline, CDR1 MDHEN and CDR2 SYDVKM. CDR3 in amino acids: CASSFSRRNTEAFF. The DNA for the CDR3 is TGTGCCAGCAGTTTTTCTCGGAGGAACACTGAAGCTTTCTTT.

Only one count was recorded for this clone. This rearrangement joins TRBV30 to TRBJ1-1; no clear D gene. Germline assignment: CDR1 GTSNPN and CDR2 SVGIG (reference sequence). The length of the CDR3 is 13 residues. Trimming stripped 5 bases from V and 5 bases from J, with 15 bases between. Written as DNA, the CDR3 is TGTGCCTGGGGTCTGGGCGGAGGAACTGAAGCTTTCTTT. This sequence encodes CAWGLGGGTEAFF.

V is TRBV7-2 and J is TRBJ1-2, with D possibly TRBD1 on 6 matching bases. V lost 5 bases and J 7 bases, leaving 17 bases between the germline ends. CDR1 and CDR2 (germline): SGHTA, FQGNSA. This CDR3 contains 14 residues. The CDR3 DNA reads TGTGCCAGCAGCCCGGGGGGACACTCGGGTGGCTACACCTTC. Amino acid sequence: CASSPGGHSGGYTF.

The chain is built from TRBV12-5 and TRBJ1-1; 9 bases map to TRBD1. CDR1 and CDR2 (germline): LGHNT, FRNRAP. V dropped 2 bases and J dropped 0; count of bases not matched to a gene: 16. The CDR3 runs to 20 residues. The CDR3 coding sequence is TGTGCTAGTGGTTTGCCCGGGACAGGGACACAATTCGCTATGAACACTGAAGCTTTCTTT. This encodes CASGLPGTGTQFAMNTEAFF.

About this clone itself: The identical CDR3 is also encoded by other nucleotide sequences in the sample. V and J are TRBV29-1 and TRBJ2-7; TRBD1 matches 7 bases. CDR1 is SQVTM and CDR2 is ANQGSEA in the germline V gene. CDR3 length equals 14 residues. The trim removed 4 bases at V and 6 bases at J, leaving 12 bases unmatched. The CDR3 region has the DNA TGCAGCGTTGTAGGACAGGCAGTGGATGCCGAGCAGTACTTC. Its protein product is CSVVGQAVDAEQYF.